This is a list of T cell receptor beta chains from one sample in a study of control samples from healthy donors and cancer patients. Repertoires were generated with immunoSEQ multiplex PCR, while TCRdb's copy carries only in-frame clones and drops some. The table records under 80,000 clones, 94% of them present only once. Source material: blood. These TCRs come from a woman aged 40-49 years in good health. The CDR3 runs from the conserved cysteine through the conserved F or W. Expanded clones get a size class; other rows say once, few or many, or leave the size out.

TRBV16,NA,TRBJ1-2,CASCRDWSNYGYTF
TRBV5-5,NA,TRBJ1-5,CASSPGLWDQPQHF
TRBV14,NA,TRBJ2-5,CASSKHLGQGGEETQYF
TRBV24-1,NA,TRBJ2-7,CATSDFIRAGESYEQYF
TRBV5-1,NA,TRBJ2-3,CASSGASGSLILDTQYF
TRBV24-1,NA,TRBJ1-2,CATSDSGRGHGYTF
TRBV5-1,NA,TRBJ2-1,CASSLASDPWNEQFF
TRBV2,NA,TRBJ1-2,CASSWTDRGGDGYTF
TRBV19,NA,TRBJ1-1,CASSMSPDTEAFF
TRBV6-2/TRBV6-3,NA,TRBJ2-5,CASSSPAGTTLRTQYF
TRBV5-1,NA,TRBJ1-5,CASRADISVNQPQHF
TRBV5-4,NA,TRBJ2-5,CASSLGLAGVETQYF
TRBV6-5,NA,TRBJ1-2,CASRWLTGYGYTF
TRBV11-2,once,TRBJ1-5,CASSVGGGQPQHF
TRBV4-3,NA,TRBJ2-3,CASSQQRGGSTDTQYF
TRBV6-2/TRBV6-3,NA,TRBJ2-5,CASSDFQETQYF
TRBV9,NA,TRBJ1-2,CASSVSAGLYGYTF
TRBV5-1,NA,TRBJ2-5,CASSPPTLAGYQETQYF
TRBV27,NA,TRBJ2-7,CASSLWGRGEQYF
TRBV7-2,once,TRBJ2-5,CASSSHMRETQYF
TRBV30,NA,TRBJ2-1,CAWRPGLAGGWSEQFF
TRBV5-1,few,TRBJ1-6,CASSLNSPSAGINSPLHF
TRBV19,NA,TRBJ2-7,CASSRTVDSYEQYF